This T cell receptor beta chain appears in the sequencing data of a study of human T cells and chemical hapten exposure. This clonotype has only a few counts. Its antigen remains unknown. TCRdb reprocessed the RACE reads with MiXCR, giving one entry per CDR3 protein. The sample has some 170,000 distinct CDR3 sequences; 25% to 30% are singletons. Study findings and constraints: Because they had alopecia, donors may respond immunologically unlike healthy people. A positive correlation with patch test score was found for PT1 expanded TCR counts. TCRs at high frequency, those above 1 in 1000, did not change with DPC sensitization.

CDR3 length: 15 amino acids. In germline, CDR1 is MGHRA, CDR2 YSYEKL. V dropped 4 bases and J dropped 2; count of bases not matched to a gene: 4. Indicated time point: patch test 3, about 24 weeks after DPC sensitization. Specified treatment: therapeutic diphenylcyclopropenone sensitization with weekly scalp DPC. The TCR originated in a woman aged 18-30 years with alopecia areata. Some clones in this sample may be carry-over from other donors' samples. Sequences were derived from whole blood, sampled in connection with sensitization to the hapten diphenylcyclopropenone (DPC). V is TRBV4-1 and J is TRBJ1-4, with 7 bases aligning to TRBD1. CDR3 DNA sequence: TGCGCCAGCAGCCGGGGGGACAGCACTAATGAAAAACTGTTTTTT. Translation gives CASSRGDSTNEKLFF.